This is a list of T cell receptor beta chains from one sample in a study of regulatory T cells in long-lasting Graves disease. A single record per CDR3 protein comes from TCRdb applying MiXCR to the multiplex PCR reads. The sample records roughly 500,000 distinct CDR3 sequences, around a fifth being singletons. The sequencing here drew on peripheral blood mononuclear cells (PBMCs), taken when the disease was refractory, from a patient treated with antithyroid drugs. These receptors all stem from a female donor with Graves disease. The CDR3 runs from the conserved cysteine through the conserved F or W. The D gene is left open where the match is weak. The size entry is marked missing in some rows and otherwise reads once, few, many or a size class.

cdr3_aa | cdr3_nt | v_call | clone_size | j_call | d_call
CSAEQDTEAFF | TGCAGCGCTGAGCAGGACACTGAAGCTTTCTTT | TRBV29-1 | NA | TRBJ1-1 | NA
CSAGMVPGEQYF | TGCAGTGCTGGGATGGTCCCCGGCGAGCAGTACTTC | TRBV20-1 | many | TRBJ2-7 | NA
CSARGPLNIQYF | TGCAGTGCTAGAGGGCCCTTAAACATTCAGTACTTC | TRBV20-1 | few | TRBJ2-4 | NA
CASSIGTEAFF | TGTGCCAGTAGTATCGGGACTGAAGCTTTCTTT | TRBV19 | NA | TRBJ1-1 | NA
CASSANRRSSYNSPLHF | TGTGCCAGCAGTGCGAATCGTAGGAGCTCCTATAATTCACCCCTCCACTTT | TRBV27 | many | TRBJ1-6 | NA
CASSLATTGAKAGELFF | TGTGCCAGCAGCTTAGCGACCACCGGGGCCAAAGCCGGGGAGCTGTTTTTT | TRBV7-8 | many | TRBJ2-2 | NA
CSARDGSGGSYEQYF | TGCAGTGCTAGAGATGGCAGCGGGGGCTCCTACGAGCAGTACTTC | TRBV20-1 | many | TRBJ2-7 | TRBD2
CSARGEQKNQPQHF | TGCAGTGCTAGAGGTGAACAGAAGAATCAGCCCCAGCATTTT | TRBV20-1 | few | TRBJ1-5 | NA
CASSFRGGYEQYF | TGTGCCAGCAGTTTTCGGGGAGGATACGAGCAGTACTTC | TRBV28 | many | TRBJ2-7 | NA
CSARNPGSSYEQYF | TGCAGTGCTAGGAATCCGGGTAGCTCCTACGAGCAGTACTTC | TRBV20-1 | NA | TRBJ2-7 | NA
CASSALAGAYNEQFF | TGTGCCAGCAGCGCTCTAGCGGGAGCTTACAATGAGCAGTTCTTC | TRBV9 | NA | TRBJ2-1 | TRBD2
CASSSVWAGTYGYTF | TGTGCCAGCAGCTCAGTCTGGGCGGGCACCTATGGCTACACCTTC | TRBV5-4 | few | TRBJ1-2 | NA
CASSPEWTSLNTQYF | TGTGCCAGCAGTCCAGAGTGGACTAGCCTAAATACGCAGTATTTT | TRBV12-3/TRBV12-4 | NA | TRBJ2-3 | TRBD2
CASSLALGQGKETQYF | TGTGCCAGCAGCTTAGCCCTCGGACAGGGAAAAGAGACCCAGTACTTC | TRBV7-2 | many | TRBJ2-5 | TRBD1
CASSSLGAGGQPQHF | TGTGCCAGCAGTTCCCTCGGGGCAGGGGGCCAGCCCCAGCATTTT | TRBV27 | NA | TRBJ1-5 | TRBD1
CAVDRENNSPLHF | TGTGCCGTAGACCGGGAGAATAATTCACCCCTCCACTTT | TRBV28 | many | TRBJ1-6 | NA
CAISDDRGDATDTQYF | TGTGCCATCAGTGATGACAGGGGGGACGCTACAGATACGCAGTATTTT | TRBV10-3 | NA | TRBJ2-3 | TRBD1
CAISEGTNGNQPQHF | TGTGCCATCAGTGAAGGGACAAACGGCAATCAGCCCCAGCATTTT | TRBV10-3 | NA | TRBJ1-5 | NA
CSADTGAIEETQYF | TGCAGTGCCGACACAGGGGCGATCGAAGAGACCCAGTACTTC | TRBV20-1 | many | TRBJ2-5 | TRBD1
CASSYYGSTEAFF | TGTGCCAGCAGTTACTACGGGAGCACTGAAGCTTTCTTT | TRBV6-5 | many | TRBJ1-1 | NA
CASSLVGGARGETQYF | TGTGCCAGCAGCTTAGTGGGGGGGGCTAGAGGAGAGACCCAGTACTTC | TRBV7-2 | NA | TRBJ2-5 | NA
CASSMDSSFETQYF | TGTGCCAGCAGTATGGACAGTTCGTTTGAGACCCAGTACTTC | TRBV28 | many | TRBJ2-5 | NA
CASSPRTGRGTEAFF | TGTGCCAGCAGTCCACGGACAGGGCGGGGGACTGAAGCTTTCTTT | TRBV28 | many | TRBJ1-1 | TRBD1
CASSAVGSLSYEQYF | TGTGCCAGCTCTGCAGTCGGGAGCCTTTCCTACGAGCAGTACTTC | TRBV6-1 | NA | TRBJ2-7 | NA
CASSTGRDRGRPQHF | TGTGCCAGTAGTACAGGCCGGGACAGGGGACGTCCCCAGCATTTT | TRBV19 | few | TRBJ1-5 | TRBD1
CASSDAGGGYEQYF | TGTGCCAGCAGTGATGCAGGGGGCGGCTACGAGCAGTACTTC | TRBV2 | few | TRBJ2-7 | TRBD1
CASGTGWIGELFF | TGTGCCAGCGGGACAGGGTGGATCGGGGAGCTGTTTTTT | TRBV28 | NA | TRBJ2-2 | TRBD1
CASSPLQGQSFYEQYF | TGTGCCAGCAGCCCCCTACAGGGCCAATCGTTCTACGAGCAGTACTTC | TRBV11-2 | few | TRBJ2-7 | NA
CASSMVAEKLFF | TGTGCCAGTAGTATGGTTGCTGAAAAACTGTTTTTT | TRBV19 | few | TRBJ1-4 | NA
CSVGHTEAFF | TGCAGCGTTGGGCACACTGAAGCTTTCTTT | TRBV29-1 | many | TRBJ1-1 | NA
CASSVGTGYGYTF | TGTGCCAGCAGCGTCGGGACAGGATATGGCTACACCTTC | TRBV28 | many | TRBJ1-2 | TRBD1
CASSEGLDGTQYF | TGTGCCAGCAGTGAAGGACTAGACGGGACCCAGTACTTC | TRBV2 | many | TRBJ2-5 | NA
CASSFGQGEGEAFF | TGCGCCAGCAGTTTTGGACAGGGGGAGGGTGAAGCTTTCTTT | TRBV4-1 | few | TRBJ1-1 | TRBD1
CASSLEGWYSNQPQHF | TGTGCCAGCAGCTTAGAAGGCTGGTATAGCAATCAGCCCCAGCATTTT | TRBV7-2 | few | TRBJ1-5 | NA
CSVSLGTEGNTIYF | TGCAGCGTATCCCTCGGGACAGAAGGAAACACCATATATTTT | TRBV29-1 | NA | TRBJ1-3 | TRBD1
CASSLSGWFTGELFF | TGTGCCAGCAGCTTAAGTGGGTGGTTCACCGGGGAGCTGTTTTTT | TRBV11-2 | NA | TRBJ2-2 | NA
CATGRTANTGELFF | TGTGCCACCGGGCGCACAGCGAACACCGGGGAGCTGTTTTTT | TRBV24-1 | many | TRBJ2-2 | NA
CASSLGQGAVPQHF | TGTGCCAGCAGTTTGGGACAGGGGGCGGTGCCCCAGCATTTT | TRBV12-3/TRBV12-4 | many | TRBJ1-5 | TRBD1